The present T cell receptor beta chain was sequenced within a study of Graves' ophthalmopathy and Graves' hyperthyroidism. Broader study findings: Ophthalmopathy progression was predicted with around 71% sensitivity and around 78% specificity. For separating ophthalmopathy from stable hyperthyroidism, a 13-signature model gave over 85% sensitivity and 80% to 84% specificity. Appearing in blood as well were most expanded thyroid clonotypes above 0.001 frequency.

A note on this clonotype: Its matching antigen is unknown.

Amplification from RNA transcripts yielded the TCR beta CDR3 regions. Amplification began with first-round RT-PCR using HTBI primers, then second-round multiplex PCR was performed. TCRdb reanalysed the multiplex PCR reads using MiXCR and keeps one entry per CDR3 protein. The sample has hundreds of thousands of distinct CDR3 sequences; about two fifths are singletons. Diagnosis relied on clinical symptoms, serum thyroxine, TRAb, thyroid ultrasound and orbital computed tomography. The receptor comes from an adult man with Graves' ophthalmopathy. The sequencing input was peripheral blood.

The CDR3 here is CASSIGTVSSEKLFF. The CDR3 DNA is TGTGCCAGCAGCATCGGGACGGTATCCAGTGAAAAACTGTTTTTT. V and J are TRBV7-9 and TRBJ1-4, with D possibly being TRBD1 (5 bases). Deletions cut 5 bases from V and 7 bases from J, with 17 bases between. This CDR3 has 15 amino acids. Per germline, CDR1 SEHNR and CDR2 FQNEAQ (reference sequence).